Given below is one TCR beta chain in context. Its antigen is currently unknown. The data derive from a study of T cell responses to AZD1222 COVID-19 vaccine. Overall study: Researchers grouped second doses given at about 4 or about 12 weeks into one pool. Findings and limits, study-wide: Only a handful of AZD1222 recipients, six or seven in all, had baseline seropositivity.

The length of the CDR3 is 13 residues. Germline CDR1 is LGHDT and CDR2 is YNNKEL (reference sequence). V trimming: 4 bases; J trimming: 9 bases; junction bases outside the gene matches: 6. The data were produced by immunoSEQ multiplex PCR, yet TCRdb's version contains in-frame clones alone and is incomplete. Here the sample spans 100,000 to 150,000 clones, 80% to 90% being singletons. The V and J genes are TRBV3-1 (or the pseudogene TRBV3-2) and TRBJ2-1, with TRBD2 matching over 7 bases. The material was peripheral blood, obtained on day 0 of AZD1222 vaccination. The receptor was isolated from an adult in good health. The chain's CDR3 is CASSLTSRGEQFF. Here the CDR3 DNA reads TGTGCCAGCAGCCTGACTAGCCGGGGTGAGCAGTTCTTC.